These T cell receptor beta chains were read from a single sample in a study of T cells in Graves' hyperthyroidism and ophthalmopathy. Using its own MiXCR run on the multiplex PCR reads, TCRdb lists one record per CDR3 protein. The sample yields about 690,000 distinct CDR3 sequences, 17% seen once. Sequenced input: blood. These receptors all come from a man aged 50 or older with Graves' hyperthyroidism. CDR3s include the opening cysteine and the closing phenylalanine or tryptophan. D genes are given only for firm matches. Clone size, where shown, is once, few, many, or a class for clones that have expanded.

d_gene,j_gene,v_gene,abundance,CDR3aa,CDR3nt
TRBD1,TRBJ1-6,TRBV7-2,many,CASSLFTSAGGGSPLHF,TGTGCCAGCAGCTTATTCACGTCGGCAGGGGGAGGATCACCCCTCCACTTT
NA,TRBJ2-7,TRBV27,many,CARVVGNPREQYF,TGTGCCCGAGTGGTGGGTAACCCGAGGGAGCAGTACTTC
TRBD1,TRBJ2-5,TRBV20-1,many,CSATPRDRGETQYF,TGCAGTGCTACCCCGAGGGACAGGGGGGAGACCCAGTACTTC
NA,TRBJ1-1,TRBV3-1,NA,CASSQERRGDTEAFF,TGTGCCAGCAGCCAAGAACGACGGGGGGACACTGAAGCTTTCTTT
TRBD1,TRBJ2-7,TRBV9,NA,CASSVAGQGPSYEQYF,TGTGCCAGCAGCGTAGCGGGACAGGGCCCCTCCTACGAGCAGTACTTC
NA,TRBJ1-3,TRBV7-2,NA,CASSLSRAYSGNTIYF,TGTGCCAGCAGCTTATCCAGGGCCTACTCTGGAAACACCATATATTTT
NA,TRBJ1-1,TRBV7-2,many,CASSLVGINTEAFF,TGTGCCAGCAGCTTAGTGGGGATAAACACTGAAGCTTTCTTT
TRBD1,TRBJ1-5,TRBV19,NA,CASSIDPQGGQPQHF,TGTGCCAGTAGTATAGATCCTCAGGGGGGTCAGCCCCAGCATTTT
NA,TRBJ2-3,TRBV18,many,CASSPPEQRSTDTQYF,TGTGCCAGCTCACCACCAGAACAGCGTAGCACAGATACGCAGTATTTT
NA,TRBJ2-3,TRBV28,NA,CASSSGGILTDTQYF,TGTGCCAGCAGTTCGGGTGGGATCCTCACAGATACGCAGTATTTT
NA,TRBJ1-2,TRBV19,many,CASSIAGGRQGYGYTF,TGTGCCAGTAGTATAGCGGGAGGACGGCAGGGGTACGGCTACACCTTC
NA,TRBJ2-1,TRBV29-1,NA,CSASGGGRLGAGFEQFF,TGCAGCGCGTCGGGCGGCGGGAGATTGGGGGCAGGTTTTGAGCAGTTCTTC
TRBD2,TRBJ2-1,TRBV24-1,many,CATSTILSGRPSSYNEQFF,TGTGCCACCAGTACCATACTCAGCGGGAGGCCTAGCTCCTACAATGAGCAGTTCTTC
NA,TRBJ1-1,TRBV12-3/TRBV12-4,many,CASSLASSTEAFF,TGTGCCAGCAGTTTAGCTTCGAGCACTGAAGCTTTCTTT
TRBD2,TRBJ2-1,TRBV4-3,NA,CASSQDLAGGPENEQFF,TGCGCCAGCAGCCAAGATCTAGCGGGAGGGCCAGAAAATGAGCAGTTCTTC
NA,TRBJ2-5,TRBV11-3,NA,CASSSGLLGAQQAQYF,TGTGCCAGCAGCTCCGGACTACTGGGGGCCCAACAGGCCCAGTACTTC
NA,TRBJ1-2,TRBV30,many,CAWTRRVYGYTF,TGTGCCTGGACCCGCAGGGTCTATGGCTACACCTTC
TRBD2,TRBJ2-7,TRBV18,NA,CASSPSGLAGGCEQYF,TGTGCCAGCTCACCATCGGGACTAGCGGGAGGATGCGAGCAGTACTTC
TRBD2,TRBJ2-1,TRBV7-3,many,CASSLIAGVYNEQFF,TGTGCCAGCAGCTTAATAGCGGGAGTGTACAATGAGCAGTTCTTC
NA,TRBJ2-1,TRBV11-2,many,CASSSGFYNEQFF,TGTGCCAGCAGCTCAGGGTTCTACAATGAGCAGTTCTTC
NA,TRBJ1-2,TRBV3-1,few,CASSKEWGGYTF,TGTGCCAGCAGCAAAGAGTGGGGTGGCTACACCTTC
TRBD1,TRBJ1-1,TRBV6-1,many,CASSRATGEMNTEAFF,TGTGCCAGCAGCCGCGCGACAGGGGAAATGAACACTGAAGCTTTCTTT
NA,TRBJ1-4,TRBV7-2,many,CASSADRWSEKLFF,TGTGCCAGCAGCGCCGACAGATGGAGTGAAAAACTGTTTTTT
NA,TRBJ2-1,TRBV28,few,CASSPPDEDEQFF,TGTGCCAGCAGTCCCCCTGACGAGGACGAGCAGTTCTTC
TRBD1,TRBJ2-7,TRBV7-9,NA,CASSWDRGPHEQYF,TGTGCCAGCAGCTGGGACAGGGGCCCCCACGAGCAGTACTTC
NA,TRBJ1-1,TRBV19,NA,CASSRWTVNTEAFF,TGTGCCAGTAGTAGATGGACAGTGAACACTGAAGCTTTCTTT